Each of the 30 T cell receptor beta chains below was sequenced from the same sample in a study of CD8 T cells in ankylosing spondylitis. TCRdb re-derived calls from the 5' RACE reads in MiXCR, one entry per CDR3 protein. This table has roughly 160,000 distinct CDR3 sequences, around a tenth appearing once. The source material was blood, either unsorted or a sorted T cell fraction (not recorded which). The receptors come from a female donor with ankylosing spondylitis or in good health (not recorded which).

V gene TRBV7-9 combines with J gene TRBJ2-7; possible D gene TRBD2, 7 bases. V shed 1 base and J shed 2 bases, with 15 bases lying between them. Germline assignment: CDR1 SEHNR and CDR2 FQNEAQ (reference sequence). The CDR3 covers 16 residues. Here the CDR3 DNA reads TGTGCCAGCAGCTTAGGGGGGGGCAGGTCCCCCTACGAGCAGTACTTC. As protein: CASSLGGGRSPYEQYF.

This clonotype was observed a few times. The rearrangement links TRBV20-1 to TRBJ2-7; TRBD1 or TRBD2 may be the D gene (5 bases each). The CDR3 covers 12 residues. Germline CDR1 DFQATT, CDR2 SNEGSKA (reference sequence). V shed 6 bases and J shed 2 bases, with 11 bases lying between them. DNA for the CDR3: TGCAGTGCCGGGAAGGACACCTACGAGCAGTACTTC. It specifies CSAGKDTYEQYF.

This sequence joins TRBV9 and TRBJ2-2, with no clear D. V was shortened by 0 bases and J by 5 bases, with 5 bases between the two germline ends. Germline V gene lookup returns CDR1 SGDLS and CDR2 YYNGEE. The CDR3 contains 13 residues. The CDR3 DNA is TGTGCCAGCAGCGTAGCCAAGACCGGGGAGCTGTTTTTT. As protein: CASSVAKTGELFF.

At least ten counts were recorded for this clonotype. V usage is TRBV24-1 and J usage is TRBJ2-2, with D possibly TRBD1 on 6 matching bases. Germline loops: CDR1 KGHDR, CDR2 SFDVKD. V gave up 4 bases and J gave up 0 bases, with 11 bases separating them. The CDR3 has 16 amino acids. The CDR3 is CATSDADSSNTGELFF. The CDR3 nucleotides read TGTGCCACCAGTGACGCGGACAGCTCGAACACCGGGGAGCTGTTTTTT.

The gene calls are TRBV7-9 and TRBJ2-4, with TRBD1 matching over 7 bases. Germline V gives CDR1 SEHNR, CDR2 FQNEAQ (reference sequence). Losses at the gene ends were 3 bases for V and 2 bases for J; bases not matched to a gene: 4. The CDR3 contains 15 residues. The chain's CDR3 is CASSFLQGTKNIQYF. CDR3 DNA sequence: TGTGCCAGCAGCTTTTTACAGGGGACCAAAAACATTCAGTACTTC.

The rearrangement links TRBV27 to TRBJ2-5; TRBD2 agrees at 13 bases. Germline CDR1 MNHEY, CDR2 SMNVEV (reference sequence). Germline trimming cut 3 bases from V and 4 bases from J; bases unmatched to any gene: 11. The CDR3 has 18 amino acids. CDR3 amino acids: CASSFRGLAGAAIETQYF. The CDR3 DNA reads as TGTGCCAGCAGTTTCCGCGGACTAGCGGGAGCAGCCATAGAGACCCAGTACTTC.

This clonotype was seen repeatedly, ten times or more. This chain joins TRBV12-3 or TRBV12-4 and TRBJ2-7, with 9 bases matching TRBD2. V lost 5 bases and J lost 4; bases outside the gene matches: 12. CDR3 size: 16 residues. The CDR3 loop reads CASSPTHGLAKYEQYF. The DNA of the CDR3 is TGTGCCAGCAGTCCCACTCACGGACTAGCGAAATACGAGCAGTACTTC.

Many counts were recorded for this clonotype. V usage is TRBV24-1 and J usage is TRBJ2-1; TRBD2 matches 12 bases. Germline values: CDR1 KGHDR, CDR2 SFDVKD. CDR3 length equals 16 residues. Trimming at V came to 8 bases and at J to 3 bases, leaving 7 bases not matched to a gene. The CDR3 bases are TGTGCCACCACCAGAGGACTAGCGGGAATCTACAATGAGCAGTTCTTC. It codes for CATTRGLAGIYNEQFF.

The J gene is TRBJ1-2, the V gene TRBV20-1; TRBD1 might be the D (5 bases). V was clipped by 0 bases and J by 4 bases, with 15 bases between them. The germline CDR1 and CDR2 sequences are DFQATT and SNEGSKA (reference sequence). This CDR3 has 15 amino acids. CDR3 protein: CSAREPRQGGYGYTF. Here the CDR3 DNA reads TGCAGTGCTAGAGAACCCAGGCAGGGAGGCTATGGCTACACCTTC.

This clonotype was observed at least ten times. This chain links TRBV7-9 with TRBJ1-5, with unresolved D. Looked up from germline, CDR1 is SEHNR and CDR2 is FQNEAQ (reference sequence). The CDR3 is 12 residues long. V lost 1 base to trimming and J lost 5 bases, with 3 bases between them. CDR3 sequence reads: CASSLDYQPQHF. Written as DNA, the CDR3 is TGTGCCAGCAGCTTAGATTATCAGCCCCAGCATTTT.

The CDR3 DNA reads as TGTGCCAGCAGCGGAGGACAGGGAGGACCACCCTACGAGCAGTACTTC. It translates to CASSGGQGGPPYEQYF. This chain connects TRBV9 to TRBJ2-7, with TRBD1 matching 8 bases. The germline V gene encodes CDR1 SGDLS and CDR2 YYNGEE. CDR3 length: 16 residues. The ends lost 3 bases at V and 2 bases at J; junction bases unmatched: 10.

In this sample, this clonotype turned up a few times. CDR3 loop: CASTTPASGSFEQFF. The CDR3 coding sequence is TGTGCCAGCACCACCCCGGCTAGCGGGAGTTTTGAGCAGTTCTTC. The genes are TRBV28 and TRBJ2-1; 10 bases map to TRBD2. The CDR3 has 15 residues. V lost 7 bases to trimming and J lost 9 bases; unmatched junction nucleotides: 12. CDR1 is MDHEN, CDR2 SYDVKM, per germline.

This clonotype was found a few times. This sequence joins TRBV10-1 and TRBJ2-5; 7 bases fit TRBD1. The CDR3 contains 15 residues. The germline V gene has CDR1 WNHNN and CDR2 SYGVQD (reference sequence). V lost 3 bases and J lost 1; bases outside the gene matches: 5. The CDR3 sequence is CASSDRQGGQETQYF. DNA of the CDR3: TGCGCCAGCAGTGACCGACAGGGTGGCCAAGAGACCCAGTACTTC.

This clonotype was picked up many times. V is TRBV6-2 or TRBV6-3 and J is TRBJ2-1; maybe TRBD2 (6 bases). V was shortened by 6 bases and J by 8 bases, with 14 bases between the two germline ends. Germline CDR1 reads MNHEY; CDR2 reads SVGEGT. The CDR3 consists of 13 residues. CDR3 protein: CASSPGGPDEQFF. CDR3 coding DNA: TGTGCCAGCAGCCCAGGAGGGCCAGATGAGCAGTTCTTC.

V is TRBV27 and J is TRBJ2-1; 11 nucleotides align to TRBD2. The length of the CDR3 is 19 residues. Trimming cost V 6 bases and J 3 bases; bases outside gene matches: 16. The germline V gene encodes CDR1 MNHEY and CDR2 SMNVEV (reference sequence). This chain's CDR3 is CASSSLPLAGAAYYNEQFF. Written as DNA, the CDR3 is TGTGCCAGCAGCTCCCTCCCACTAGCGGGAGCGGCTTACTACAATGAGCAGTTCTTC.

This clonotype came up many times. This chain uses TRBV12-3 or TRBV12-4 with TRBJ1-2, with TRBD1 matching over 8 bases. This CDR3 contains 14 residues. With 7 bases clipped from V and 8 bases from J, the junction kept 12 bases outside the gene matches. The CDR3 here is CASTVGQGARGYTF. The CDR3 DNA reads as TGTGCCAGCACCGTAGGGCAGGGGGCGCGGGGCTACACCTTC.

V and J are TRBV20-1 and TRBJ2-3; a weak D match, TRBD1 (6 bases). V was shortened by 3 bases and J by 8 bases, with 15 bases between the two germline ends. The CDR3 length is 13 residues. Germline values: CDR1 DFQATT, CDR2 SNEGSKA (reference sequence). The CDR3 is CSASGGRGGTQYF. DNA of the CDR3: TGCAGTGCTAGTGGGGGCAGAGGGGGTACGCAGTATTTT.

This clonotype was seen at least ten times. The chain carries TRBV29-1 and TRBJ2-7; D is uncertain. CDR3 size: 12 residues. Germline V gene lookup returns CDR1 SQVTM and CDR2 ANQGSEA. V gave up 4 bases and J gave up 3 bases, with 10 bases separating them. The CDR3: CSVGGSSYEQYF. DNA for the CDR3: TGCAGCGTTGGTGGCAGTAGCTACGAGCAGTACTTC.

This chain uses TRBV5-6 with TRBJ2-1; TRBD2 aligns across 7 bases. The germline V gene encodes CDR1 SGHDT and CDR2 YYEEEE. The ends lost 2 bases at V and 7 bases at J; junction bases unmatched: 9. The CDR3 consists of 15 residues. CDR3 in DNA: TGTGCCAGCAGCTTTGAGGGAGGGCCCATTAATGAGCAGTTCTTC. This translates into CASSFEGGPINEQFF.

This CDR3 is CASSETRGYEQYF. The DNA of the CDR3 is TGCGCCAGCAGTGAGACCCGCGGGTACGAGCAGTACTTC. This chain connects TRBV5-1 to TRBJ2-7, with a tentative D call TRBD2 (5 bases). CDR1 and CDR2 from the germline V gene are SGHRS and YFSETQ. The CDR3 is 13 residues long. The V end lost 5 bases, the J end lost 4 bases, and 13 bases lay between the germline ends.

This clonotype was seen more than once but under ten times. Written as DNA, the CDR3 is TGTGCCAGCATGGAGGGGACTGACCTCTACAATGAGCAGTTCTTC. It yields the protein CASMEGTDLYNEQFF. The rearrangement links TRBV27 to TRBJ2-1; the D gene is possibly TRBD2 (6 bases). Trimming removed 7 bases from V and 3 bases from J, with 16 bases in between. This CDR3 has 15 amino acids. Germline-derived CDR1 and CDR2 are MNHEY and SMNVEV (reference sequence).

This clonotype showed up just a few times. The V gene is TRBV3-1, the J gene TRBJ2-7; 11 bases are shared with TRBD1. The CDR3 contains 15 residues. Trimming removed 4 bases from V and 2 bases from J; junction bases left unmatched: 4. In germline, CDR1 is LGHDT, CDR2 YNNKEL (reference sequence). CDR3 in amino acids: CASSPGTGGTYEQYF. DNA of the CDR3: TGTGCCAGCAGCCCTGGGACAGGGGGGACCTACGAGCAGTACTTC.

This clonotype was seen at least ten times. This chain connects TRBV7-9 to TRBJ2-7; 8 bases align to TRBD1. Germline V gene data show CDR1 as SEHNR and CDR2 as FQNEAQ (reference sequence). The J segment lost 2 bases and the V segment lost 3 bases, leaving 3 bases of the junction unmatched. This CDR3 spans 14 amino acids. This CDR3 is CASSFTGGTYEQYF. The CDR3 DNA reads TGTGCCAGCAGCTTTACAGGGGGTACCTACGAGCAGTACTTC.

This clonotype has a count of ten or more. The chain couples TRBV4-3 to TRBJ2-7; D may be TRBD1 (6 bases). V gave up 0 bases and J gave up 0 bases, with 9 bases separating them. From germline, CDR1 is LGHNA and CDR2 YSLEER. The CDR3 is 15 residues long. This CDR3 reads CASSQDRTVSYEQYF. The CDR3 bases are TGCGCCAGCAGCCAAGATAGGACAGTCTCCTACGAGCAGTACTTC.

The V and J genes are TRBV4-3 and TRBJ2-7; TRBD1 or TRBD2 may be the D gene (6 bases each). The CDR3 is 17 residues long. Germline CDR1 reads LGHNA; CDR2 reads YSLEER. The V end lost 0 bases, the J end lost 3 bases, and 18 bases lay between the germline ends. CDR3 amino acids: CASSQDLSHREDYEQYF. CDR3 DNA sequence: TGCGCCAGCAGCCAAGATCTTTCGCACAGGGAGGACTACGAGCAGTACTTC.

This clonotype was counted between two and nine times. This chain connects TRBV5-6 to TRBJ2-7, with D maybe TRBD1 (6 bases). The CDR3 sequence is 15 residues long. The germline V gene has CDR1 SGHDT and CDR2 YYEEEE. Trimming removed 0 bases from V and 3 bases from J, with 13 bases in between. Written as DNA, the CDR3 is TGTGCCAGCAGCTTGGGGGGACATATCCTCTACGAGCAGTACTTC. It codes for CASSLGGHILYEQYF.

At least ten counts were recorded for this clonotype. The chain has TRBV20-1 and TRBJ2-7; 9 bases match TRBD1. Losses at the gene ends were 3 bases for V and 3 bases for J; bases not matched to a gene: 6. Germline lookup yields CDR1 DFQATT and CDR2 SNEGSKA (reference sequence). This CDR3 region has 14 residues. This chain's CDR3 is CSARAGQGFYEQYF. The CDR3 nucleotides are TGCAGTGCTAGGGCCGGACAGGGGTTCTACGAGCAGTACTTC.

This clonotype has only a few counts. This rearrangement joins TRBV6-6 to TRBJ2-3, with a weak D call TRBD1 (5 bases). Germline V lookup: CDR1 MNHNY, CDR2 SVGAGI (reference sequence). Trimming took 6 bases from V and 6 from J, leaving 13 bases between them. This CDR3 spans 13 amino acids. This chain's CDR3 is CASRNRKEDTQYF. The CDR3 bases are TGTGCCAGCAGAAACAGGAAGGAGGATACGCAGTATTTT.

This clonotype was recorded at least ten times. The chain uses TRBV27 and TRBJ2-1; TRBD2 matches at 14 bases. Germline lookup yields CDR1 MNHEY and CDR2 SMNVEV (reference sequence). V gave up 4 bases and J gave up 8 bases; unmatched junction bases: 4. The CDR3 is 15 residues long. The DNA for the CDR3 is TGTGCCAGCAGTTCGGGACTAGCGGGAGCCGATGAGCAGTTCTTC. It specifies CASSSGLAGADEQFF.

J is TRBJ2-3 and V is TRBV7-2; possible D gene TRBD2, 7 bases. Trimming cost V 1 base and J 3 bases, with 17 bases left between them. The length of the CDR3 is 17 residues. CDR1 is SGHTA and CDR2 is FQGNSA in the germline V gene. CDR3 in DNA: TGTGCCAGCAGCTTAGTCCCAGCGGGGCAGGGGACAGATACGCAGTATTTT. Translating gives CASSLVPAGQGTDTQYF.